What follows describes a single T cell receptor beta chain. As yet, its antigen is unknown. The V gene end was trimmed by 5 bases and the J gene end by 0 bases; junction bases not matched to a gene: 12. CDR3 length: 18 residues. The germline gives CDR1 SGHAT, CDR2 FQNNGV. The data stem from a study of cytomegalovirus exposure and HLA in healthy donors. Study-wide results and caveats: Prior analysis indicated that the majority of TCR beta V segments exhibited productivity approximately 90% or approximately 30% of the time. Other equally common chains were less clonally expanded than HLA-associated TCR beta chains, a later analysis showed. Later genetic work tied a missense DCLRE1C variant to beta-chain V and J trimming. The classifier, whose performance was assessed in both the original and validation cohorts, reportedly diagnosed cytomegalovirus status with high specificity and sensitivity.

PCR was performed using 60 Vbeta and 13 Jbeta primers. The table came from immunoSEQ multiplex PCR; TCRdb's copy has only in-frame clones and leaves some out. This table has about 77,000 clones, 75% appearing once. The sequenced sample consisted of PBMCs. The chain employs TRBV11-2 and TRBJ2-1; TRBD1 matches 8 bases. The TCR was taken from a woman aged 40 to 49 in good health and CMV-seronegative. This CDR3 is CASSRLDRGISSYNEQFF. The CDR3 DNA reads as TGTGCCAGCAGCCGTCTCGACAGGGGAATTAGCTCCTACAATGAGCAGTTCTTC.